This T cell receptor beta chain comes out of a study of control samples from healthy donors and cancer patients. Libraries were prepared by immunoSEQ multiplex PCR; TCRdb keeps only in-frame clonotypes and omits some of them. The data contain 150,000 to 170,000 clones, 85% to 95% of them singletons. Germline CDR1 SGHKS, CDR2 YYEKEE (reference sequence). This CDR3 has 12 amino acids. With 4 bases removed from V and 6 bases from J, the gap between germline ends came to 7 bases. The clonotype was recovered from a man aged 35 to 55 in good health. The chain is built from TRBV5-5 and TRBJ1-4; a weak D match, TRBD1 (5 bases). The sample comprised blood. The DNA of the CDR3 is TGTGCCAGCAGCCAGACAGATGAAAAACTGTTTTTT. It specifies CASSQTDEKLFF.